This TCR beta chain was sequenced for a study of post-analysis software for immune sequencing data. Study results and caveats: Among four or five TRBV segments more frequent in patients than controls were TRBV5-6, TRBV5-1 and TRBV20-1.

Of note for this clonotype: Its antigen is not known.

TCR beta cDNA libraries had unique molecular identifiers. TCRdb independently ran MiXCR on the PCR reads; one entry per CDR3 protein. Of about 810,000 distinct CDR3 sequences in the sample, about 50% were seen once. The CDR3 runs 15 residues. V lost 5 bases to trimming and J lost 1 base; unmatched junction nucleotides: 5. Looked up from germline, CDR1 is LGHDT and CDR2 is YNNKEL (reference sequence). The chain has TRBV3-1 and TRBJ1-2, with 9 bases aligning to TRBD1. The TCR originated in a girl aged 10 to 17 with multiple sclerosis. Sequenced: blood. DNA of the CDR3: TGTGCCAGCAGCGGACTGGGACAGGGTAACTATGGCTACACCTTC. It yields the protein CASSGLGQGNYGYTF.